This T cell receptor beta chain comes out of a study of T cell repertoires in cytomegalovirus infection. Study-wide context: From public TCR beta signatures came an indication of both CMV infection and matching HLA type.

This clonotype has a count of ten or more. TCRdb recomputed calls from the reads with MiXCR, one row per CDR3 protein. The sample lists approximately 700,000 distinct CDR3 sequences, roughly a third occurring once. CDR1 is SEHNR and CDR2 is FQNEAQ in the germline V gene (reference sequence). The CDR3 covers 13 residues. V was clipped by 3 bases and J by 5 bases, with 10 bases between them. The TCR originated in a human donor in good health (CMV status not recorded). Some clones in this sample may be carry-over from other donors' samples. The sample taken for sequencing was PBMCs. The chain employs TRBV7-9 and TRBJ2-5; D tentatively fits TRBD1 or TRBD2 (5 bases each). In nucleotides, the CDR3 is TGTGCCAGCAGCTTCGGGGCGTGGGAGACCCAGTACTTC. Translated: CASSFGAWETQYF.